This TCR beta chain was recorded in a study of blood T cell repertoires in COVID-19. Germline CDR1 LGHNA, CDR2 YNFKEQ. The CDR3 extends over 15 amino acids. Trimming shortened V by 5 bases and J by 0 bases, and 13 bases separated the two germline ends. The table came from immunoSEQ multiplex PCR; TCRdb's copy has only in-frame clones and leaves some out. In the table there are 85,000 to 95,000 clones, about 91% of which are singletons. This chain connects TRBV4-2 to TRBJ1-1, with D perhaps matching TRBD1 (6 bases). This receptor was obtained from a man aged 55-75 years with acute or convalescent COVID-19. What was sequenced was peripheral blood. The CDR3 reads CASSIRQDLNTEAFF. Written as DNA, the CDR3 is TGTGCCAGCAGCATACGACAGGACTTGAACACTGAAGCTTTCTTT.